These 30 T cell receptor beta chains originate from one sample sequenced in a study of shared clonotypes between healthy human individuals. TCRdb's table, derived via immunoSEQ multiplex PCR, lists solely in-frame clones and lacks some. The sample records millions of clones, around nine tenths being singletons. Specimen: naive CD4+ T cells sorted from blood. As for subset: CD45RA+ positively selected. The receptors here all came from a man younger than 30 in good health.

The chain carries TRBV11-3 and TRBJ2-3; D uncertain. The germline gives CDR1 SGHNT, CDR2 YENEEA. V lost 5 bases and J 2 bases, leaving 11 bases between the germline ends. The CDR3 spans 14 residues. This CDR3 reads CASSLSESTDTQYF. In DNA form, the CDR3 reads TGTGCCAGCAGCCTTTCGGAATCCACAGATACGCAGTATTTT.

This clone was observed a single time. This chain connects TRBV11-2 to TRBJ2-1, with a weak D call TRBD2 (5 bases). CDR1 is SGHAT, CDR2 FQNNGV, per germline. The V end lost 5 bases, the J end lost 1 base, and 15 bases lay between the germline ends. The CDR3 extends over 16 amino acids. In DNA form, the CDR3 reads TGTGCCAGCAGCGCCAGGACTCGTTCTTCCTACAATGAGCAGTTCTTC. Translated: CASSARTRSSYNEQFF. The variable domain in full, completed from reference TRBV11-2 and TRBJ2-1, reads EAGVAQSPRYKIIEKRQSVAFWCNPISGHATLYWYQQILGQGPKLLIQFQNNGVVDDSQLPKDRFSAERLKGVDSTLKIQPAKLEDSAVYLCASSARTRSSYNEQFFGPGTRLTVL.

Comment on this clone: The same CDR3 arises from other DNA sequences in this sample as well. The J gene is TRBJ2-7, the V gene TRBV5-1; 9 positions agree with TRBD1. J lost 3 bases, V lost 3 bases, and 1 base had no gene match. The CDR3 covers 13 residues. Germline loops: CDR1 SGHRS, CDR2 YFSETQ. DNA for the CDR3: TGCGCCAGCAGCTCGGACAGGGGCTACGAGCAGTACTTC. Its translation: CASSSDRGYEQYF.

The V call is TRBV11-2, the J call TRBJ1-1; D is uncertain. The germline CDR1 and CDR2 sequences are SGHAT and FQNNGV. Trimming took off 4 bases at V and 8 bases at J, with 11 bases between the two ends. CDR3 length: 12 amino acids. CDR3: CASSSRAGEAFF. In nucleotides, the CDR3 is TGTGCCAGCAGCTCCCGCGCAGGAGAAGCTTTCTTT.

The V call is TRBV28, the J call TRBJ2-6, with D possibly being TRBD1 (6 bases). The V and J ends lost 2 bases and 2 bases respectively, with 13 bases between them. Germline CDR1 is MDHEN and CDR2 is SYDVKM. The CDR3 totals 17 residues. The CDR3 here is CASSLTGMRPGANVLTF. The CDR3 coding sequence is TGTGCCAGCAGTTTAACAGGGATGCGGCCTGGGGCCAACGTCCTGACTTTC.

This clone was detected only once. The chain joins TRBV19 to TRBJ1-2, with 10 nucleotides matching TRBD1. Trimming cost V 6 bases and J 5 bases; bases outside gene matches: 6. Germline V gene sequence: CDR1 LNHDA, CDR2 SQIVND (reference sequence). This CDR3 contains 14 residues. The CDR3 DNA follows: TGTGCCAGTAGCCGGGACAGGGGTACTTATGGCTACACCTTC. The encoded protein is CASSRDRGTYGYTF.

On this clone: The sample contains more than one DNA sequence encoding this CDR3. This chain links TRBV29-1 with TRBJ2-5; 8 bases fit TRBD2. The CDR3 sequence is 12 residues long. Germline trimming cut 1 base from V and 5 bases from J; bases unmatched to any gene: 0. CDR1 is SQVTM and CDR2 is ANQGSEA in the germline V gene. The CDR3 sequence is CSVEAGGETQYF. In DNA, the CDR3 is TGCAGCGTTGAAGCGGGGGGGGAGACCCAGTACTTC.

This chain links TRBV6-5 with TRBJ2-1; D is unresolved. This CDR3 region has 13 residues. V lost 5 bases and J lost 10, with 15 bases in between. Germline V gene lookup returns CDR1 MNHEY and CDR2 SVGAGI. CDR3: CASSRLSGLEQFF. The CDR3 DNA is TGTGCCAGCAGTCGCCTTTCAGGTCTCGAGCAGTTCTTC.

V is TRBV2 and J is TRBJ2-1; D is perhaps TRBD1 (6 bases). Germline assignment: CDR1 SNHLY and CDR2 FYNNEI. The CDR3 runs 15 residues. V was clipped by 6 bases and J by 4 bases, with 16 bases between them. The CDR3 nucleotides are TGTGCCAGCAGGGATCCGGGACAACTTTACAATGAGCAGTTCTTC. The encoded protein is CASRDPGQLYNEQFF.

The genes are TRBV7-2 and TRBJ2-1, with 7 bases fitting TRBD2. V shed 5 bases and J 5 bases; nucleotides not matched to a gene: 9. CDR1 and CDR2 (germline): SGHTA, FQGNSA. The CDR3 is made up of 15 amino acids. The chain's CDR3 is CASSLPGTINNEQFF. CDR3 in DNA: TGTGCCAGCAGCCTCCCCGGGACTATCAACAATGAGCAGTTCTTC.

As concerns this clone: Other nucleotide sequences in the sample specify the same CDR3. J is TRBJ1-1 and V is TRBV6-1; tentative D call: TRBD1 (6 bases). Germline V lookup: CDR1 MNHNS, CDR2 SASEGT. There are 12 residues in the CDR3. V lost 6 bases and J lost 5, with 10 bases in between. The CDR3 nucleotides are TGTGCCAGCAGGAGAGGGGGGACTGAAGCTTTCTTT. This gives the protein CASRRGGTEAFF.

This sequence joins TRBV6-5 and TRBJ2-3, with TRBD1 matching 9 bases. Per germline, CDR1 MNHEY and CDR2 SVGAGI. The CDR3 totals 15 residues. Trimming removed 5 bases from V and 1 base from J; junction bases left unmatched: 4. The CDR3 sequence: CASSTGGAGTDTQYF. CDR3 coding DNA: TGTGCCAGCAGTACAGGGGGCGCGGGCACAGATACGCAGTATTTT.

This clone was detected only a few times. The chain carries TRBV19 and TRBJ1-1, with 10 bases identical to TRBD1. In germline, CDR1 is LNHDA, CDR2 SQIVND (reference sequence). J was trimmed by 7 bases and V by 7 bases; bases with no gene match: 6. The CDR3 length is 13 residues. The CDR3 region is CASTKDRGREAFF. DNA for the CDR3: TGTGCCAGTACCAAAGACAGGGGGCGTGAAGCTTTCTTT.

Notes on this clone: Other DNA sequences in this sample translate to the same CDR3. The V and J genes are TRBV4-3 and TRBJ2-1; 7 nucleotides align to TRBD2. Germline assignment: CDR1 LGHNA and CDR2 YSLEER. V lost 0 bases and J lost 4; bases outside the gene matches: 0. The CDR3 length is 14 residues. The CDR3 bases are TGCGCCAGCAGCCAAGAGGGACTATACAATGAGCAGTTCTTC. This codes for CASSQEGLYNEQFF.

As concerns this clone: The same CDR3 can be traced to other DNA sequences in this sample. The chain joins TRBV5-1 to TRBJ2-5; no definite D call. Trimming stripped 2 bases from V and 5 bases from J, with 10 bases between. The CDR3 loop spans 13 amino acids. In germline, CDR1 is SGHRS, CDR2 YFSETQ. CDR3 residues: CASSFDSQETQYF. CDR3 sequence (DNA): TGCGCCAGCAGCTTTGATAGCCAGGAGACCCAGTACTTC.

This CDR3 is CAWSVGLAGSNTGELFF. The CDR3 DNA reads TGTGCCTGGAGTGTGGGACTAGCGGGGTCCAACACCGGGGAGCTGTTTTTT. J is TRBJ2-2 and V is TRBV30; 13 positions agree with TRBD2. Germline CDR1 is GTSNPN and CDR2 is SVGIG (reference sequence). There are 17 residues in the CDR3. Unmatched junction bases numbered 3, after V lost 0 bases and J lost 2 bases. Together with reference TRBV30 and TRBJ2-2, the CDR3 gives the full variable domain: SQTIHQWPATLVQPVGSPLSLECTVEGTSNPNLYWYRQAAGRGLQLLFYSVGIGQISSEVPQNLSASRPQDRQFILSSKKLLLSDSGFYLCAWSVGLAGSNTGELFFGEGSRLTVL.

J is TRBJ1-1 and V is TRBV14; no definite D call. The germline V gene encodes CDR1 SGHDN and CDR2 FVKESK. V dropped 1 base and J dropped 0 bases, with 9 bases sitting between them. CDR3 length: 15 residues. This CDR3 reads CASSQGAVMNTEAFF. Written as DNA, the CDR3 is TGTGCCAGCAGCCAAGGTGCAGTCATGAACACTGAAGCTTTCTTT.

The V and J genes are TRBV28 and TRBJ1-6, with D possibly TRBD1 on 5 matching bases. Trimming stripped 3 bases from V and 7 bases from J, with 10 bases between. Germline lookup yields CDR1 MDHEN and CDR2 SYDVKM. This CDR3 has 14 residues. CDR3 nucleotides: TGTGCCAGCAGTTTCCGACAGTTGAATTCACCCCTCCACTTT. Its translation is CASSFRQLNSPLHF.

Here the CDR3 reads CASSQEGGTEIYEQYF. The CDR3 bases are TGTGCCAGCAGCCAAGAAGGCGGGACAGAGATCTACGAGCAGTACTTC. The rearrangement uses TRBV4-2 and TRBJ2-7; D is perhaps TRBD1 (7 bases). The V gene lost 0 bases and the J gene lost 3 bases, with 15 bases spanning the gap. This CDR3 contains 16 residues. CDR1 is LGHNA, CDR2 YNFKEQ, per germline.

This chain uses TRBV14 with TRBJ1-3; 8 bases align to TRBD1. From germline, CDR1 is SGHDN and CDR2 FVKESK. The CDR3 has 16 residues. Trimming removed 4 bases from V and 0 bases from J; junction bases left unmatched: 5. CDR3 nucleotides: TGTGCCAGCAGCCGAGGGGGACAGGTCTCTGGAAACACCATATATTTT. Its protein is CASSRGGQVSGNTIYF.

The J gene is TRBJ2-7, the V gene TRBV28; 10 bases line up with TRBD2. The V segment lost 3 bases and the J segment 4 bases; nucleotides outside the gene matches: 9. Germline values: CDR1 MDHEN, CDR2 SYDVKM. The CDR3 extends over 16 amino acids. CDR3 residues: CASSFVLAGGQYEQYF. The CDR3 DNA reads TGTGCCAGCAGTTTTGTCTTAGCGGGGGGCCAGTACGAGCAGTACTTC.

The gene calls are TRBV4-1 and TRBJ1-4, with 9 bases aligning to TRBD1. This CDR3 has 14 residues. The V and J ends lost 1 base and 10 bases, in that order; junction bases with no gene match: 4. Germline V gene sequence: CDR1 MGHRA, CDR2 YSYEKL. CDR3 amino acids: CASSQGDRVGKLFF. The CDR3 DNA follows: TGCGCCAGCAGCCAAGGGGACAGGGTGGGAAAACTGTTTTTT.

The V call is TRBV28, the J call TRBJ2-7; D is ambiguous. CDR1 is MDHEN and CDR2 is SYDVKM in the germline V gene. Between the trimmed V and J ends, which lost 1 base and 1 base, there was a span of 8 bases. This CDR3 has 14 amino acids. In DNA form, the CDR3 reads TGTGCCAGCAGTTTATATCAGCAGTCCTACGAGCAGTACTTC. Its translation: CASSLYQQSYEQYF. Complete variable domain (other parts from reference TRBV28 and TRBJ2-7): DVKVTQSSRYLVKRTGEKVFLECVQDMDHENMFWYRQDPGLGLRLIYFSYDVKMKEKGDIPEGYSVSREKKERFSLILESASTNQTSMYLCASSLYQQSYEQYFGPGTRLTVT.

The chain links TRBV14 to TRBJ1-1; D call uncertain. CDR1 is SGHDN, CDR2 FVKESK, per germline. V was shortened by 5 bases and J by 0 bases, with 13 bases between the two germline ends. This CDR3 is 15 amino acids long. The DNA of the CDR3 is TGTGCCAGCAGCTATAGGACGGTACTGAACACTGAAGCTTTCTTT. Translating it yields CASSYRTVLNTEAFF.

The chain joins TRBV30 to TRBJ2-1, with TRBD2 matching over 10 bases. Trimming cost V 8 bases and J 6 bases; bases outside gene matches: 7. The V gene's germline CDR1 is GTSNPN and CDR2 SVGIG (reference sequence). The CDR3 length is 13 residues. Written as DNA, the CDR3 is TGTGCCAGGACTAGCGGCAGGCTCAATGAGCAGTTCTTC. As protein: CARTSGRLNEQFF.

V gene TRBV5-6 combines with J gene TRBJ1-5; D may be TRBD1 (6 bases). Trimming pared 4 bases from V and 0 bases from J, leaving 11 bases between. Germline-derived CDR1 and CDR2 are SGHDT and YYEEEE. The CDR3 has 15 residues. This CDR3 reads CASSGGGDSNQPQHF. The CDR3 region has the DNA TGTGCCAGCAGCGGCGGGGGCGATAGCAATCAGCCCCAGCATTTT. Looking up the rest from reference TRBV5-6 and TRBJ1-5 gives the full variable domain: DAGVTQSPTHLIKTRGQQVTLRCSPKSGHDTVSWYQQALGQGPQFIFQYYEEEERQRGNFPDRFSGHQFPNYSSELNVNALLLGDSALYLCASSGGGDSNQPQHFGDGTRLSIL.

Of note for this clone: Other DNA sequences from this sample encode an identical CDR3 as well. The V and J genes are TRBV19 and TRBJ1-5; TRBD1 might be the D (6 bases). The CDR3 contains 14 residues. CDR1 and CDR2 (germline): LNHDA, SQIVND (reference sequence). Trimming took 4 bases from V and 2 from J, leaving 9 bases between them. The DNA for the CDR3 is TGTGCCAGTAGTACTTCAGGGGGCAATCAGCCCCAGCATTTT. It yields the protein CASSTSGGNQPQHF.

This chain links TRBV25-1 with TRBJ1-3, with TRBD1 matching 7 bases. V gave up 3 bases and J gave up 4 bases; unmatched junction bases: 6. This CDR3 contains 15 residues. The germline V gene has CDR1 MGHDK and CDR2 SYGVNS. The CDR3 sequence is CASSDPQGTGNTIYF. The CDR3 coding sequence is TGTGCCAGCAGTGACCCACAGGGGACCGGAAACACCATATATTTT.

The chain is built from TRBV10-3 and TRBJ2-3, with 7 nucleotides matching TRBD2. The length of the CDR3 is 16 residues. From germline, CDR1 is ENHRY and CDR2 SYGVKD. The V and J ends lost 2 bases and 4 bases, in that order; junction bases with no gene match: 9. The chain's CDR3 is CAISEGTGGLADTQYF. CDR3 DNA sequence: TGTGCCATCAGTGAGGGGACGGGGGGACTCGCAGATACGCAGTATTTT.

This sequence joins TRBV18 and TRBJ2-1, with 11 bases identical to TRBD2. Germline CDR1 is KGHSH and CDR2 is LQKENI. V lost 4 bases, J lost 8 bases, and 13 bases stayed unmatched. This CDR3 has 17 amino acids. The CDR3 DNA sequence: TGTGCCAGCTCACAAATTTCCGGGACTAGCGGTTCCCATGAGCAGTTCTTC. Translated: CASSQISGTSGSHEQFF.